The rows below give T cell receptor beta chains drawn from one sample of a study of T-cell memory formation after mild COVID-19. MiXCR was run by TCRdb on the 5' RACE reads, yielding one entry per CDR3 protein. The sample has about 560,000 distinct CDR3 sequences, roughly 18% seen once. The sequencing input was PBMCs or a T cell subset sorted from them (not recorded which). The receptors were gathered from an adult woman who had mild COVID-19 (a few samples of this study predate the infection). Cell type and time point are not known. Each CDR3 is given with its conserved first and last residue. D genes are given only for firm matches. Size is omitted from some rows. Given values are once, few, many or a class for expanded clones.

D gene	V gene	clone size	CDR3 length	J gene	CDR3 protein	CDR3 DNA
TRBD2	TRBV6-1	few	17	TRBJ2-3	CASLTSGYHFSTDTQYF	TGTGCCAGCCTTACTAGCGGGTACCACTTTAGCACAGATACGCAGTATTTT
-	TRBV29-1	few	11	TRBJ1-2	CSVSGISGYTF	TGCAGCGTTTCAGGAATCTCGGGCTACACCTTC
-	TRBV20-1	-	15	TRBJ1-5	CSASPRGRGFGSQHF	TGCAGTGCTAGCCCCCGCGGTAGGGGATTTGGCTCCCAGCATTTT
-	TRBV2	few	13	TRBJ2-7	CASSEARDREQYF	TGTGCCAGCAGTGAAGCGAGGGACCGGGAGCAGTACTTC
TRBD1	TRBV5-1	few	15	TRBJ2-7	CASSLEGDRVHEQYF	TGCGCCAGCAGCTTGGAAGGCGACAGGGTCCACGAGCAGTACTTC
-	TRBV6-1	few	17	TRBJ1-2	CASSEIQKDLRNYGYTF	TGTGCCAGCAGTGAAATTCAGAAGGACTTACGGAACTATGGCTACACCTTC
-	TRBV3-1	-	16	TRBJ2-4	CASSQEDTSRNYIQYF	TGTGCCAGCAGCCAAGAGGATACTAGCCGAAATTACATTCAGTACTTC
-	TRBV7-9	-	13	TRBJ1-1	CASSATWDTEAFF	TGTGCCAGCAGCGCCACGTGGGACACTGAAGCTTTCTTT
-	TRBV20-1	-	14	TRBJ2-1	CSAEGISSYNEQFF	TGCAGTGCTGAGGGAATCAGCTCCTACAATGAGCAGTTCTTC
-	TRBV18	-	16	TRBJ2-3	CASSPQHITSTDTQYF	TGTGCCAGCTCACCACAACACATCACTAGCACAGATACGCAGTATTTT
-	TRBV4-3	many	16	TRBJ2-6	CASSQGLGAGANVLTF	TGCGCCAGCAGCCAAGGGCTTGGGGCTGGGGCCAACGTCCTGACTTTC
TRBD1	TRBV9	-	15	TRBJ2-1	CASSPLTGQGALQFF	TGTGCCAGCAGCCCGTTGACGGGACAGGGGGCTTTGCAGTTCTTC
TRBD1	TRBV12-3/TRBV12-4	many	14	TRBJ1-2	CASSFGQGNYGYTF	TGTGCCAGCAGCTTTGGACAGGGGAACTATGGCTACACCTTC
-	TRBV7-8	-	14	TRBJ1-1	CASSFYLGDTEAFF	TGTGCCAGCTCATTTTACCTGGGGGACACTGAAGCTTTCTTT
-	TRBV12-3/TRBV12-4	many	13	TRBJ2-7	CASSFRLEYEQYF	TGTGCCAGCAGTTTTAGATTGGAGTACGAGCAGTACTTC
TRBD2	TRBV3-1	many	15	TRBJ2-4	CASSQVSRGAIIQYF	TGTGCCAGCAGCCAAGTTTCGCGGGGGGCAATAATTCAGTACTTC
-	TRBV29-1	few	12	TRBJ2-3	CSVEVQHDTQYF	TGCAGCGTTGAAGTCCAGCACGATACGCAGTATTTT
TRBD2	TRBV20-1	few	16	TRBJ2-3	CSARDLASGRKDTQYF	TGCAGTGCTAGAGATCTGGCTAGCGGGAGAAAAGATACGCAGTATTTT
-	TRBV6-1	-	14	TRBJ1-2	CASSARAGQTGYTF	TGTGCCAGCAGTGCACGCGCGGGGCAAACGGGCTACACCTTC
-	TRBV18	-	14	TRBJ1-1	CASSPAGWNTEAFF	TGTGCCAGCTCACCGGCCGGGTGGAACACTGAAGCTTTCTTT
TRBD2	TRBV25-1	-	16	TRBJ2-7	CASSEERAGGPYEQYF	TGTGCCAGCAGTGAAGAGAGGGCGGGAGGGCCCTACGAGCAGTACTTC
-	TRBV30	-	14	TRBJ2-2	CAWSTTIHTGELFF	TGTGCCTGGAGTACGACCATACACACCGGGGAGCTGTTTTTT
-	TRBV11-2	few	17	TRBJ1-2	CASSLDLMGHRGHGYTF	TGTGCCAGCAGCTTAGATTTGATGGGACACCGTGGTCATGGCTACACCTTC
-	TRBV24-1	-	12	TRBJ1-3	CATSDLGNTIYF	TGTGCCACCAGTGATTTGGGAAACACCATATATTTT
TRBD2	TRBV7-2	few	16	TRBJ2-1	CASSLGPSGVYNEQFF	TGTGCCAGCAGCTTGGGCCCTAGCGGCGTGTACAATGAGCAGTTCTTC
TRBD2	TRBV15	-	16	TRBJ2-3	CATSRGSGSVEDTQYF	TGTGCCACCAGCAGAGGTAGCGGGAGTGTTGAGGATACGCAGTATTTT
-	TRBV12-3/TRBV12-4	-	16	TRBJ1-2	CASSLNRQLLIYGYTF	TGTGCCAGCAGTTTAAACCGGCAGCTCCTCATCTATGGCTACACCTTC